Shown below are 8 T cell receptor beta chains from a single sample sequenced in a study of post-analysis software for immune sequencing data. General study points: Relative to controls, patients had five TRBV segments at higher frequency, with TRBV5-6, TRBV5-1 and TRBV20-1 among these.

No antigens are known for them. The TCR beta cDNA libraries carried unique molecular identifiers. TCRdb used MiXCR to reprocess the PCR reads, holding one entry per CDR3 protein. The data show hundreds of thousands of distinct CDR3 sequences, roughly three fifths seen once. Sequencing was carried out using blood. These receptors all stem from a girl aged 2-10 years with multiple sclerosis.

This chain connects TRBV7-3 to TRBJ2-3, with D uncertain. The germline V gene has CDR1 SGHTA and CDR2 FQGTGA. There are 16 residues in the CDR3. V gave up 4 bases and J gave up 2 bases, with 16 bases separating them. The CDR3 DNA is TGTGCCAGCAGCTCCCTACGGTGGTCCTACACAGATACGCAGTATTTT. Its protein product is CASSSLRWSYTDTQYF. Complete variable domain (other parts from reference TRBV7-3 and TRBJ2-3): GAGVSQTPSNKVTEKGKYVELRCDPISGHTALYWYRQSLGQGPEFLIYFQGTGAADDSGLPNDRFFAVRPEGSVSTLKIQRTERGDSAVYLCASSSLRWSYTDTQYFGPGTRLTVL.

The chain combines TRBV5-1 with TRBJ1-1; 11 bases are shared with TRBD1. V dropped 5 bases and J dropped 6; count of bases not matched to a gene: 9. This CDR3 spans 15 amino acids. Germline V gene lookup returns CDR1 SGHRS and CDR2 YFSETQ. The CDR3 is CASRGQGAGLAEAFF. The DNA for the CDR3 is TGCGCCAGCAGAGGACAGGGGGCGGGTCTGGCTGAAGCTTTCTTT. Full variable domain (rest looked up from reference TRBV5-1 and TRBJ1-1): KAGVTQTPRYLIKTRGQQVTLSCSPISGHRSVSWYQQTPGQGLQFLFEYFSETQRNKGNFPGRFSGRQFSNSRSEMNVSTLELGDSALYLCASRGQGAGLAEAFFGQGTRLTVV.

This clonotype turned up a few times. The chain links TRBV6-5 to TRBJ2-5, with D unresolved. This CDR3 has 14 residues. V dropped 6 bases and J dropped 11 bases, with 22 bases sitting between them. Germline V gene sequence: CDR1 MNHEY, CDR2 SVGAGI. This CDR3 reads CASRSSRISGEQYF. For the CDR3, the DNA is TGTGCCAGCAGGTCGTCTAGAATTTCGGGTGAGCAGTACTTC.

On this clonotype itself: A read error may account for a junction end that differs from germline. V is TRBV5-5 and J is TRBJ2-7; D unclear. The germline V gene encodes CDR1 SGHKS and CDR2 YYEKEE (reference sequence). CDR3 length equals 13 residues. The CDR3 loop is CASSLGITTWQYF. The CDR3 region has the DNA TGTGCCAGTAGCTTGGGAATCACTACGTGGCAGTACTTC.

The sample holds one count of this clonotype. The chain uses TRBV29-1 and TRBJ1-2; 7 positions match TRBD1. The germline V gene has CDR1 SQVTM and CDR2 ANQGSEA. V dropped 4 bases and J dropped 2; count of bases not matched to a gene: 10. The CDR3 runs to 15 residues. The CDR3 nucleotides are TGCAGCGTTGGGTCCCGGGGACAGCTGAACTATGGCTACACCTTC. Translation gives CSVGSRGQLNYGYTF.

This clonotype was detected only a few times. The rearrangement links TRBV6-6 to TRBJ2-1; D possibly uses TRBD1 or TRBD2 (6 bases each). Germline V lookup: CDR1 MNHNY, CDR2 SVGAGI (reference sequence). The ends were cut back, 6 bases at V and 0 bases at J, with 12 bases in the middle. The CDR3 has 15 amino acids. CDR3 sequence (DNA): TGTGCCAGCAGCCCCGGGGGCAGCTCCTACAATGAGCAGTTCTTC. Translated: CASSPGGSSYNEQFF.

This rearrangement joins TRBV6-5 to TRBJ2-5, with D possibly being TRBD1 or TRBD2 (5 bases each). The last part of the DNA fits TRBJ2-7 better; the J call may be wrong. There are 17 residues in the CDR3. Germline CDR1 is MNHEY and CDR2 is SVGAGI. CDR3 sequence (DNA): TGTGCCAGCAGTTACCTGAAAGGGGACCCCCCACCCGACGAGCAGTACTTC. This encodes CASSYLKGDPPPDEQYF.

This clonotype was recorded a few times. Germline and junction disagree at one end, which may indicate a read error. J is TRBJ2-5 and V is TRBV29-1; D is undetermined. The length of the CDR3 is 13 residues. Germline V gives CDR1 SQVTM, CDR2 ANQGSEA. The CDR3 loop reads CSVERNIQETQYF. In DNA form, the CDR3 reads TGCAGCGTTGAACGGAATATCCAAGAGACCCAGTACTTT.